Following are 9 T cell receptor beta chains from one sample sequenced in a study of vaccination and CD4 T cells after COVID-19. Time point noted: late sampling 161 to 241 days after vaccination in three convalescent patients. This sample's treatment: roughly 11-day PBMC culture with coronavirus spike peptide pools or control peptides (ViraFEST assay). What these receptors recognize is not known. An Oncomine TCR Beta short-read assay was used to sequence the DNA from cultured CD4+ T cells. TCRdb redid the calling of the PCR reads with MiXCR, one entry per CDR3 protein. The data show around 23,000 distinct CDR3 sequences, about 33% seen once. Sequences were derived from CD4+ T cells from blood, cultured in vitro, sampled about 7 months after SARS-CoV-2 vaccination. The receptors stem from a human donor who had recovered from COVID-19.

This clonotype came up a few times. CDR3 sequence: CASSYTGTRGNYEQYF. CDR3 nucleotides: TGTGCCAGCAGCTATACCGGGACTAGAGGGAACTACGAGCAGTACTTC. The V call is TRBV7-2, the J call TRBJ2-7; 8 nucleotides align to TRBD2. The CDR3 loop spans 16 amino acids. The ends lost 4 bases at V and 3 bases at J; junction bases unmatched: 11. Germline loops: CDR1 SGHTA, CDR2 FQGNSA.

The chain has TRBV6-2 or TRBV6-3 and TRBJ2-7, with 7 bases identical to TRBD1. Per the germline V gene, CDR1 is MNHEY and CDR2 is SVGEGT. With 2 bases clipped from V and 0 bases from J, the junction kept 4 bases outside the gene matches. This CDR3 has 15 amino acids. The CDR3: CASSYLGGSSYEQYF. The DNA of the CDR3 is TGTGCCAGCAGTTACCTAGGGGGCTCCTCCTACGAGCAGTACTTC.

The table lists this clonotype with a few counts. The rearrangement links TRBV5-4 to TRBJ2-7; D may be TRBD2 (6 bases). In germline, CDR1 is SGHNT, CDR2 YYREEE (reference sequence). The CDR3 totals 14 residues. V was trimmed by 4 bases and J by 3 bases, leaving 14 bases between them. The CDR3 DNA is TGTGCCAGCAGCGGGGGTAGCGGAGGCTACGAGCAGTACTTC. Translated, it gives CASSGGSGGYEQYF.

By frequency in the sample, this clonotype is medium-sized. This chain connects TRBV7-3 to TRBJ1-1; 7 nucleotides line up with TRBD1. V lost 5 bases and J lost 0; bases outside the gene matches: 9. Germline-derived CDR1 and CDR2 are SGHTA and FQGTGA. The CDR3 is 16 residues long. Here the CDR3 DNA reads TGTGCCAGCAGCCCGACAGGACAGGACATGAACACTGAAGCTTTCTTT. It codes for CASSPTGQDMNTEAFF.

The rearrangement links TRBV23-1 to TRBJ2-5; D is possibly TRBD1 (6 bases). TRBV23-1 is marked as an open reading frame, function uncertain. This CDR3 spans 18 amino acids. V lost 3 bases and J lost 2, with 22 bases in between. The CDR3 loop is CASSHSEYRDPLQETQYF. The CDR3 bases are TGCGCCAGCAGTCACTCCGAGTACAGGGATCCCTTGCAAGAGACCCAGTACTTC.

Judged by abundance, this clonotype is medium-sized. This chain joins TRBV20-1 and TRBJ2-1; TRBD2 matches at 10 bases. V lost 0 bases to trimming and J lost 3 bases; unmatched junction nucleotides: 5. This CDR3 region has 16 residues. CDR1 and CDR2 (germline): DFQATT, SNEGSKA (reference sequence). The CDR3 here is CSARDQLAGDYNEQFF. The DNA of the CDR3 is TGCAGTGCTAGAGATCAGCTAGCGGGAGACTACAATGAGCAGTTCTTC.

On this clonotype: The junction differs from germline at one of its ends, possibly a read error. The chain combines TRBV7-3 with TRBJ2-1; TRBD1 matches 8 bases. This CDR3 is 11 amino acids long. CDR1 is SGHTA and CDR2 is FQGTGA in the germline V gene. CDR3 loop: CASSTGGEQLF. CDR3 DNA: TGTGCCAGCAGCACAGGGGGTGAGCAGCTCTTC.

This chain joins TRBV7-2 and TRBJ2-1, with 10 positions matching TRBD2. CDR1 is SGHTA, CDR2 FQGNSA, per germline. V gave up 3 bases and J gave up 0 bases; unmatched junction bases: 5. This CDR3 is 17 amino acids long. The CDR3 coding sequence is TGTGCCAGCAGCTTTCGGCTAGCGGGAGTCTCCTACAATGAGCAGTTCTTC. Translation gives CASSFRLAGVSYNEQFF. The full variable domain, with the rest looked up from reference TRBV7-2 and TRBJ2-1, is GAGVSQSPSNKVTEKGKDVELRCDPISGHTALYWYRQSLGQGLEFLIYFQGNSAPDKSGLPSDRFSAERTGGSVSTLTIQRTQQEDSAVYLCASSFRLAGVSYNEQFFGPGTRLTVL.

This clonotype rates as medium-sized (0.01 to 0.1%). The V and J genes are TRBV6-1 and TRBJ1-5, with a weak D call TRBD1 (5 bases). This CDR3 is built from 15 residues. The V end was cut by 1 base, the J end by 4 bases, with 11 bases between. Germline V CDR1 and CDR2: MNHNS, SASEGT. The CDR3 loop reads CASSEVAGSNQPQHF. In DNA, the CDR3 is TGTGCCAGCAGTGAAGTGGCAGGGTCAAATCAGCCCCAGCATTTT.